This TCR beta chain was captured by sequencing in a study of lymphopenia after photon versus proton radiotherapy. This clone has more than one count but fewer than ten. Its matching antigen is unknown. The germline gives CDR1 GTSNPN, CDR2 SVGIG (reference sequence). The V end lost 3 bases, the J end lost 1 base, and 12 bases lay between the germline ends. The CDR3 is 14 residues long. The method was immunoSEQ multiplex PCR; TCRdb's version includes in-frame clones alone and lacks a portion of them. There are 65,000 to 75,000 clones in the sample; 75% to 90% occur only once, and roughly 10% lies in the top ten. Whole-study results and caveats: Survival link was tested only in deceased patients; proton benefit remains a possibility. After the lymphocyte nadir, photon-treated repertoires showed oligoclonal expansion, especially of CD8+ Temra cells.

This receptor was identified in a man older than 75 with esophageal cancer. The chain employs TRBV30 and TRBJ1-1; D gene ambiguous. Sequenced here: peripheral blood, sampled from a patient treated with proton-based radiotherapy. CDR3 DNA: TGTGCCTGGAGCCGAGACACTCCGAACACTGAAGCTTTCTTT. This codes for CAWSRDTPNTEAFF.